This T cell receptor beta chain was identified in a study of T cells after yellow fever vaccination. Study-wide context: Fractions low in cell number were prepared with SMART-Seq v4 Ultra Low Input. Broader study findings: Contamination by abundant bulk-population clonotypes could be present in FACS-sorted repertoires.

TCRdb ran MiXCR on the 5' RACE reads and lists one entry per CDR3 protein. The table lists more than 300,000 distinct CDR3 sequences, around 10% of them singletons, with under 4% in the top ten. Concerning this clonotype itself: Its cognate antigen is unknown.

The receptor comes from a young man who received the YFV17D yellow fever vaccine. The sample in question was CD4+ T cells sorted from PBMCs, obtained 45 days after the yellow fever booster vaccination.

In DNA, the CDR3 is TGTGCCAGCAGCCTACAAGGGAGGGGCACTGAAGCTTTCTTT. This encodes CASSLQGRGTEAFF. This chain joins TRBV3-1 and TRBJ1-1; D possibly corresponds to TRBD1 (5 bases). The CDR3 sequence is 14 residues long. Germline assignment: CDR1 LGHDT and CDR2 YNNKEL (reference sequence). Trimming pared 4 bases from V and 4 bases from J, leaving 13 bases between.